A single sample is the source of the 26 T cell receptor beta chains below, sequenced in a study of blood T cell repertoires in COVID-19. TCRdb keeps only in-frame clones here, not all; method: immunoSEQ multiplex PCR. The sample has under 200,000 clones; roughly 80% are singletons. Sequenced: peripheral blood. The receptors here all came from a man aged 30 to 45 with active or convalescent COVID-19.

This chain uses TRBV12-3 or TRBV12-4 with TRBJ2-7; TRBD1 is a possible D gene (6 bases). The CDR3 length is 12 residues. Trimming removed 1 base at V and 9 bases at J, with 10 bases between. The CDR3 DNA follows: TGTGCCAGCAGTTTAGGCAGGGGTCTGCAGTACGTC. Translating gives CASSLGRGLQYV.

The gene calls are TRBV11-1 and TRBJ1-5, with a weak D call TRBD1 (6 bases). CDR3 length equals 12 residues. CDR1 and CDR2 from the germline V gene are SGHAT and FQDESV (reference sequence). With 5 bases removed from V and 4 bases from J, the gap between germline ends came to 6 bases. The CDR3 here is CASSQGNQPQHF. The CDR3 DNA reads TGTGCCAGCAGCCAGGGGAATCAGCCCCAGCATTTT. Combining the CDR3 with reference TRBV11-1 and TRBJ1-5 gives the whole variable domain EAEVAQSPRYKITEKSQAVAFWCDPISGHATLYWYRQILGQGPELLVQFQDESVVDDSQLPKDRFSAERLKGVDSTLKIQPAELGDSAMYLCASSQGNQPQHFGDGTRLSIL.

The gene calls are TRBV30 and TRBJ2-4, with a weak D call TRBD2 (6 bases). The CDR3 spans 15 residues. With 0 bases removed from V and 6 bases from J, the gap between germline ends came to 15 bases. The germline V gene has CDR1 GTSNPN and CDR2 SVGIG (reference sequence). The CDR3 is CAWSVLGAGGNIQYF. CDR3 coding DNA: TGTGCCTGGAGTGTACTAGGGGCCGGGGGAAACATTCAGTACTTC.

This chain connects TRBV30 to TRBJ2-3; D call uncertain. The CDR3 has 13 residues. Deletions cut 3 bases from V and 7 bases from J, with 14 bases between. Germline V gives CDR1 GTSNPN, CDR2 SVGIG (reference sequence). This CDR3 reads CAWSTLGSHTQYF. The CDR3 nucleotides are TGTGCCTGGAGCACTCTTGGTAGCCATACGCAGTATTTT.

The table lists this clone with a count of one. The DNA for the CDR3 is TGTGCCAGCAGCTGGACAGGAGAAGCTTTCTTT. This translates into CASSWTGEAFF. The chain links TRBV3-1 (or the pseudogene TRBV3-2) to TRBJ1-1, with TRBD1 matching over 7 bases. V lost 5 bases, J lost 8 bases, and 2 bases stayed unmatched. CDR1 and CDR2 from the germline V gene are LGHDT and YNNKEL (reference sequence). This CDR3 region has 11 residues.

The rearrangement joins TRBV4-1 to TRBJ2-2; 8 bases fit TRBD1. The CDR3 is made up of 16 amino acids. With 2 bases clipped from V and 1 base from J, the junction kept 3 bases outside the gene matches. Germline CDR1 is MGHRA and CDR2 is YSYEKL. CDR3 amino acids: CASSQTGTGNTGELFF. In DNA, the CDR3 is TGCGCCAGCAGCCAAACCGGGACAGGGAACACCGGGGAGCTGTTTTTT.

The chain links TRBV7-2 to TRBJ2-3, with TRBD2 matching 7 bases. The CDR3 consists of 13 residues. With V trimmed by 3 bases and J by 5 bases, 2 bases remained unmatched. In germline, CDR1 is SGHTA, CDR2 FQGNSA. The CDR3 loop is CASSFAGVDTQYF. CDR3 nucleotides: TGTGCCAGCAGCTTCGCGGGAGTAGATACGCAGTATTTT. The whole variable domain, filled in from reference TRBV7-2 and TRBJ2-3, reads GAGVSQSPSNKVTEKGKDVELRCDPISGHTALYWYRQSLGQGLEFLIYFQGNSAPDKSGLPSDRFSAERTGGSVSTLTIQRTQQEDSAVYLCASSFAGVDTQYFGPGTRLTVL.

To note about this clone: At one end, the junction sequence differs from germline, possibly due to a read error. V is TRBV7-7 and J is TRBJ1-4, with D perhaps matching TRBD1 (5 bases). The germline gives CDR1 SSHAT, CDR2 FNYEAQ (reference sequence). The CDR3 extends over 15 amino acids. This CDR3 reads CASSPGRAGYEKLFF. The CDR3 coding sequence is TGTGCTAGCAGCCCAGGGAGGGCGGGGTACGAAAAACTGTTTTTT.

The genes are TRBV4-1 and TRBJ2-7; 11 bases fit TRBD2. V trimming: 1 base; J trimming: 2 bases; junction bases outside the gene matches: 1. Germline assignment: CDR1 MGHRA and CDR2 YSYEKL. CDR3 length: 15 residues. CDR3 DNA: TGCGCCAGCAGCCAAGTACTAGCGGGAGCCTACGAGCAGTACTTC. This translates into CASSQVLAGAYEQYF.

In this sample, this clone turned up a few times. The chain couples TRBV5-6 to TRBJ1-2, with TRBD1 matching 8 bases. The CDR3 length is 13 residues. Germline V gene data show CDR1 as SGHDT and CDR2 as YYEEEE. The V and J ends lost 5 bases and 7 bases, in that order; junction bases with no gene match: 7. The CDR3 DNA follows: TGTGCCAGCAGTCCGGACAGGGTACGTGGCTACACCTTC. Translated: CASSPDRVRGYTF.

This chain uses TRBV28 with TRBJ2-3; 13 positions match TRBD2. The CDR3 spans 17 residues. CDR1 and CDR2 from the germline V gene are MDHEN and SYDVKM. The V gene end was trimmed by 7 bases and the J gene end by 2 bases; junction bases not matched to a gene: 9. CDR3 sequence reads: CASTDTGTSGVTDTQYF. CDR3 nucleotide sequence: TGTGCCAGCACGGATACGGGGACTAGCGGGGTCACAGATACGCAGTATTTT. The full variable domain, rest sourced from reference TRBV28 and TRBJ2-3, is DVKVTQSSRYLVKRTGEKVFLECVQDMDHENMFWYRQDPGLGLRLIYFSYDVKMKEKGDIPEGYSVSREKKERFSLILESASTNQTSMYLCASTDTGTSGVTDTQYFGPGTRLTVL.

The genes are TRBV2 and TRBJ2-1, with 8 bases fitting TRBD2. Germline V gene lookup returns CDR1 SNHLY and CDR2 FYNNEI. Germline trimming cut 7 bases from V and 0 bases from J; bases unmatched to any gene: 8. There are 16 residues in the CDR3. The CDR3 nucleotides read TGTGCCAGCACCAAAAGCGGGAGTAGCTCCTACAATGAGCAGTTCTTC. This codes for CASTKSGSSSYNEQFF. The entire variable domain, with the rest obtained from reference TRBV2 and TRBJ2-1, is as follows: EPEVTQTPSHQVTQMGQEVILRCVPISNHLYFYWYRQILGQKVEFLVSFYNNEISEKSEIFDDQFSVERPDGSNFTLKIRSTKLEDSAMYFCASTKSGSSSYNEQFFGPGTRLTVL.

The chain employs TRBV4-1 and TRBJ1-2; no definite D call. Germline lookup yields CDR1 MGHRA and CDR2 YSYEKL. V was cut by 0 bases and J by 0 bases, with 8 bases left in between. The CDR3 covers 15 residues. The CDR3 reads CASSQDPRTNYGYTF. CDR3 nucleotide sequence: TGCGCCAGCAGCCAAGATCCCCGTACTAACTATGGCTACACCTTC.

The V gene is TRBV19, the J gene TRBJ2-1, with 13 bases that match TRBD2. The length of the CDR3 is 17 residues. The trim removed 3 bases at V and 8 bases at J, leaving 10 bases unmatched. Germline CDR1 LNHDA, CDR2 SQIVND (reference sequence). The CDR3 spells CASSMRWTSGSRDEQFF. The CDR3 nucleotides read TGTGCCAGTAGTATGAGGTGGACTAGCGGGAGTAGGGATGAGCAGTTCTTC.

CDR3 in amino acids: CASSPTSGAADTQYF. The DNA of the CDR3 is TGTGCCAGCTCACCTACTAGCGGGGCTGCAGATACGCAGTATTTT. J is TRBJ2-3 and V is TRBV18; 10 nucleotides line up with TRBD2. After removal of 3 bases from V and 4 bases from J, the junction contained 4 bases not matched to a gene. Germline values: CDR1 KGHSH, CDR2 LQKENI. The CDR3 spans 15 residues.

This rearrangement joins TRBV2 to TRBJ1-1, with D perhaps matching TRBD1 (6 bases). The germline V gene has CDR1 SNHLY and CDR2 FYNNEI. The CDR3 is made up of 15 amino acids. Trimming left V 8 bases short and J 0 bases short, with 16 bases between. The CDR3 DNA is TGTGCCAGCGGGAAGGGGAGGGGGATGAACACTGAAGCTTTCTTT. Translation gives CASGKGRGMNTEAFF.

The chain recombines TRBV19 with TRBJ1-4; 8 bases agree with TRBD1. The junction had 7 bases not matched to a gene; V was cut back by 3 bases and J by 7 bases. The CDR3 is made up of 15 amino acids. Germline loops: CDR1 LNHDA, CDR2 SQIVND (reference sequence). The chain's CDR3 is CASSIVDREAEKLFF. CDR3 nucleotide sequence: TGTGCCAGTAGTATTGTGGACAGGGAGGCTGAAAAACTGTTTTTT.

This rearrangement joins TRBV5-4 to TRBJ2-7; TRBD2 agrees at 15 bases. The CDR3 covers 16 residues. The germline gives CDR1 SGHNT, CDR2 YYREEE (reference sequence). V gave up 3 bases and J gave up 5 bases; unmatched junction bases: 6. This chain's CDR3 is CASSSGLAGGPHEQYV. CDR3 in DNA: TGTGCCAGCAGCTCCGGACTAGCGGGGGGGCCACACGAGCAGTACGTC.

The gene calls are TRBV14 and TRBJ1-2, with D uncertain. Germline CDR1 reads SGHDN; CDR2 reads FVKESK. This CDR3 comprises 13 residues. The V end lost 1 base, the J end lost 5 bases, and 8 bases lay between the germline ends. CDR3 sequence reads: CASSQGGVYGYTF. The CDR3 DNA reads TGTGCCAGCAGCCAAGGGGGAGTGTATGGCTACACCTTC.

This chain's CDR3 is CASSSQGRNTIYF. As DNA, the CDR3 is TGTGCCAGCAGCTCTCAGGGAAGAAACACCATATATTTT. The chain is built from TRBV5-5 and TRBJ1-3; possibly TRBD1 for D (5 bases). From germline, CDR1 is SGHKS and CDR2 YYEKEE (reference sequence). V lost 3 bases and J lost 5, with 9 bases in between. The CDR3 is made up of 13 amino acids.

This clone has just a few counts. The chain couples TRBV28 to TRBJ1-1; TRBD1 might be the D (5 bases). This CDR3 contains 13 residues. The ends were cut back, 4 bases at V and 0 bases at J, with 6 bases in the middle. Germline CDR1 is MDHEN and CDR2 is SYDVKM. The CDR3 DNA reads TGTGCCAGCAGTTCAGGGCTGAACACTGAAGCTTTCTTT. Translated, it gives CASSSGLNTEAFF.

CDR3 sequence: CAWSILLDTQYF. The DNA for the CDR3 is TGTGCCTGGAGTATTCTACTTGATACGCAGTATTTT. The V gene is TRBV30, the J gene TRBJ2-3; D is unclear. Germline values: CDR1 GTSNPN, CDR2 SVGIG (reference sequence). CDR3 length: 12 residues. Deletions cut 2 bases from V and 6 bases from J, with 9 bases between.

The rearrangement joins TRBV14 to TRBJ1-4; 9 nucleotides align to TRBD1. The V and J ends lost 1 base and 8 bases, in that order; junction bases with no gene match: 8. The CDR3 sequence is 16 residues long. The V gene's germline CDR1 is SGHDN and CDR2 FVKESK. CDR3 amino acids: CASSQVTGGFGEKLFF. In DNA form, the CDR3 reads TGTGCCAGCAGCCAAGTTACAGGGGGCTTCGGGGAAAAACTGTTTTTT.

The chain has TRBV28 and TRBJ1-1; possibly TRBD1 for D (5 bases). CDR3 length: 16 residues. Trimming removed 6 bases from V and 4 bases from J, with 21 bases in between. Germline V gene data show CDR1 as MDHEN and CDR2 as SYDVKM. In DNA form, the CDR3 reads TGTGCCAGCAGCCCCTCGGTTGGGCAGGGAAGCACTGAAGCTTTCTTT. This translates into CASSPSVGQGSTEAFF.

The V and J genes are TRBV19 and TRBJ1-5; 7 bases line up with TRBD1. Germline V gene data show CDR1 as LNHDA and CDR2 as SQIVND (reference sequence). The CDR3 consists of 16 residues. Germline trimming cut 6 bases from V and 0 bases from J; bases unmatched to any gene: 8. The CDR3 coding sequence is TGTGCCAGTAGCTGGCAAACAGGGGATAGCAATCAGCCCCAGCATTTT. Protein: CASSWQTGDSNQPQHF.

The chain carries TRBV9 and TRBJ1-1; 12 bases are a match to TRBD1. The junction had 6 bases not matched to a gene; V was cut back by 2 bases and J by 4 bases. There are 16 residues in the CDR3. The germline gives CDR1 SGDLS, CDR2 YYNGEE. CDR3 loop: CASSVGQGALGTEAFF. As DNA, the CDR3 is TGTGCCAGCAGCGTGGGACAGGGGGCTCTCGGCACTGAAGCTTTCTTT.